The entry below describes one T cell receptor (beta chain). Sequencing used immunoSEQ multiplex PCR; TCRdb keeps in-frame clones, though not all of them. The sample records roughly 290,000 clones, approximately 83% being singletons. The data originate from a study of blood T cell repertoires in COVID-19. Study-wide background: The origin of the acute and convalescent COVID-19 samples was the United States, Italy and Spain.

The CDR3 contains 15 residues. In germline, CDR1 is MDHEN, CDR2 SYDVKM. Trimming took 4 bases from V and 4 from J; bases not matched to a gene: 8. Sequences were obtained from peripheral blood. This TCR derives from a person aged 70 to 79 with COVID-19, enrolled during active disease. The genes are TRBV28 and TRBJ1-2, with 8 nucleotides matching TRBD1. CDR3 in DNA: TGTGCCAGCAGTTCCCCAGGGGGCGGGAGCTATGGCTACACCTTC. Its protein product is CASSSPGGGSYGYTF.